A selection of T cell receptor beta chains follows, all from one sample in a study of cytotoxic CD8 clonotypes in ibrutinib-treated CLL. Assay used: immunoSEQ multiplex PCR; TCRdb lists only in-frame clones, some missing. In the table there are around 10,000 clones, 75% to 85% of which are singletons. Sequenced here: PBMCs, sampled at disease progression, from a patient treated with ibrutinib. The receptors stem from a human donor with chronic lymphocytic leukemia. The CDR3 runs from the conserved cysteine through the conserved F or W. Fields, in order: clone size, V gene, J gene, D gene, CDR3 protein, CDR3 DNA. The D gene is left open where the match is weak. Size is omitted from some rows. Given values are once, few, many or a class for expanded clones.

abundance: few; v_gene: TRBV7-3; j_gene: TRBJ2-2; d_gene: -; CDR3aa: CASSLRGGGDTGELFF; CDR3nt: TGTGCCAGCAGCTTAAGGGGAGGGGGCGACACCGGGGAGCTGTTTTTT
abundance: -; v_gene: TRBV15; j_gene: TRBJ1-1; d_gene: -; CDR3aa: CATSRVLGHREAFF; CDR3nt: TGTGCCACCAGCAGAGTCCTCGGACACCGAGAAGCTTTCTTT
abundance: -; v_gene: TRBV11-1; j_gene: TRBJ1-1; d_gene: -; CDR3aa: CASSELWRHYVDTEAFF; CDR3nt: TGTGCCAGCAGTGAACTGTGGAGACACTATGTCGACACTGAAGCTTTCTTT
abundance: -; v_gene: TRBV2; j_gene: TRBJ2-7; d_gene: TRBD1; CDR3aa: CASSDRTGQFLQYF; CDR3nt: TGTGCCAGCAGTGACCGGACAGGGCAGTTCTTGCAGTACTTC
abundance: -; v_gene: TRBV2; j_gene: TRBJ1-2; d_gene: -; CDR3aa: CASMEGTHTF; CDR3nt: TGTGCCAGCATGGAAGGGACGCACACCTTC
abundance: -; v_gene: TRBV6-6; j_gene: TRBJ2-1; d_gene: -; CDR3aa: CASSWDLGGVGEQFF; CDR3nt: TGTGCCAGCAGTTGGGACCTCGGGGGCGTCGGGGAGCAGTTCTTC
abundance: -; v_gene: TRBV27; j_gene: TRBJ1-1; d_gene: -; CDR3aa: CASRTGVMNTEAFF; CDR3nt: TGTGCCAGCAGAACGGGGGTAATGAACACTGAAGCTTTCTTT
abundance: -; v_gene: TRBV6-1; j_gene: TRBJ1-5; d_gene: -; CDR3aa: CASGQESNQPQHF; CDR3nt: TGTGCCAGCGGCCAGGAGAGCAATCAGCCCCAGCATTTT
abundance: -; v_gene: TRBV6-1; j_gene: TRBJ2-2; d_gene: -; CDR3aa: CASSDTQRGELFF; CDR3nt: TGTGCCAGCAGTGACACTCAGCGGGGGGAGCTGTTTTTT
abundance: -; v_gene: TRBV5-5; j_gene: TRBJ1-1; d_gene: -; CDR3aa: CASSFRLFGTAMSEAFF; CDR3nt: TGTGCCAGCAGCTTCCGACTCTTTGGGACCGCGATGTCTGAAGCTTTCTTT
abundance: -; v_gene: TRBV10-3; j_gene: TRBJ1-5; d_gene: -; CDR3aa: CAISEGWGDQPQHF; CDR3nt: TGTGCCATCAGTGAGGGGTGGGGGGATCAGCCCCAGCATTTT
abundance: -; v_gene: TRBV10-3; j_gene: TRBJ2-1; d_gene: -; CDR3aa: CAISDPGGLWEQFF; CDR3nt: TGTGCCATCAGTGACCCTGGGGGTCTTTGGGAGCAGTTCTTC
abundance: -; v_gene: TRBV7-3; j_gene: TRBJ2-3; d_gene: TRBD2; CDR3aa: CASSVSGRSTDTQYF; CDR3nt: TGTGCCAGCAGCGTTAGCGGGAGAAGCACAGATACGCAGTATTTT
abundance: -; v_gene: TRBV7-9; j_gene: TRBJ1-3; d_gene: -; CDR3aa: CASSFSRSVAGNTIYF; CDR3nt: TGTGCCAGCAGCTTTTCCCGCAGTGTGGCAGGAAACACCATATATTTT
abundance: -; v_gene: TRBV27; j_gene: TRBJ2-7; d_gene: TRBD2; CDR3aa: CASATGTSSYEQYF; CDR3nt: TGTGCCAGCGCAACCGGGACTAGCTCCTACGAGCAGTACTTC
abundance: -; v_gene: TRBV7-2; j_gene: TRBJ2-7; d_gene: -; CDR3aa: CASSGREIHEQYF; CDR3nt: TGTGCCAGCAGCGGGCGGGAAATCCACGAGCAGTACTTC
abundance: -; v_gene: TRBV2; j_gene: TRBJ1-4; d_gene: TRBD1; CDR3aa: CASSETGGVEKLFF; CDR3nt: TGTGCCAGCAGCGAGACAGGGGGTGTTGAAAAACTGTTTTTT
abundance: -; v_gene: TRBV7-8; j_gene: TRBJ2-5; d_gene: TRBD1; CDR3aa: CASSLVRDRMGETQYF; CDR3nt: TGTGCCAGCAGCTTAGTTCGGGACAGGATGGGGGAGACCCAGTACTTC